The 9 T cell receptor beta chains below come from one sample, sequenced in a study of blood T cell repertoires in COVID-19. The method was immunoSEQ multiplex PCR; TCRdb's version includes in-frame clones alone and lacks a portion of them. The sample includes about 180,000 clones, around 80% of them seen just once. The sequencing sample was made of PBMCs or T cells enriched from blood (not recorded which). These receptors were taken from a man in his fifties or sixties who had recovered from COVID-19.

In regard to this clone: In the same sample, other DNA sequences code for this CDR3. V usage is TRBV11-2 and J usage is TRBJ1-5; TRBD1 is a possible D gene (5 bases). V dropped 3 bases and J dropped 4 bases, with 10 bases sitting between them. The CDR3 totals 14 residues. Germline V gene lookup returns CDR1 SGHAT and CDR2 FQNNGV. CDR3 amino acids: CASSLAGGNQPQHF. The CDR3 nucleotides are TGTGCCAGCAGCTTGGCCGGGGGAAATCAGCCCCAGCATTTT.

The V gene is TRBV7-9, the J gene TRBJ1-2; D possibly corresponds to TRBD1 (5 bases). CDR1 is SEHNR and CDR2 is FQNEAQ in the germline V gene (reference sequence). V was shortened by 0 bases and J by 0 bases, with 8 bases between the two germline ends. The CDR3 runs to 15 residues. The DNA for the CDR3 is TGTGCCAGCAGCTTAGCAGGGGCAGCTAACTATGGCTACACCTTC. As protein: CASSLAGAANYGYTF.

This clone was detected only a few times. V and J are TRBV14 and TRBJ1-2, with D perhaps TRBD1 (5 bases). The CDR3 totals 15 residues. Trimming removed 2 bases at V and 4 bases at J, with 14 bases between. CDR1 is SGHDN and CDR2 is FVKESK in the germline V gene. The CDR3 region is CASSQSPTVSYGYTF. In nucleotides, the CDR3 is TGTGCCAGCAGCCAATCTCCGACAGTCTCCTATGGCTACACCTTC. The variable domain in full, with the rest retrieved from reference TRBV14 and TRBJ1-2, is EAGVTQFPSHSVIEKGQTVTLRCDPISGHDNLYWYRRVMGKEIKFLLHFVKESKQDESGMPNNRFLAERTGGTYSTLKVQPAELEDSGVYFCASSQSPTVSYGYTFGSGTRLTVV.

V is TRBV3-1 (or the pseudogene TRBV3-2) and J is TRBJ1-2; D is undetermined. Trimming shortened V by 8 bases and J by 9 bases, and 16 bases separated the two germline ends. CDR1 is LGHDT and CDR2 is YNNKEL in the germline V gene (reference sequence). The CDR3 has 12 residues. The CDR3 sequence is CASGSWTTRYTF. The CDR3 bases are TGTGCCAGCGGGAGTTGGACTACCCGCTACACCTTC.

This clone occurred once. The J gene is TRBJ1-4, the V gene TRBV7-9, with a tentative D call TRBD1 (5 bases). The V end lost 0 bases, the J end lost 7 bases, and 9 bases lay between the germline ends. The CDR3 spans 14 residues. CDR1 is SEHNR, CDR2 FQNEAQ, per germline (reference sequence). CDR3 residues: CASSLATDSEKLFF. The DNA for the CDR3 is TGTGCCAGCAGCTTAGCTACTGACAGTGAAAAACTGTTTTTT. The whole variable domain, remainder taken from reference TRBV7-9 and TRBJ1-4, is DTGVSQNPRHKITKRGQNVTFRCDPISEHNRLYWYRQTLGQGPEFLTYFQNEAQLEKSRLLSDRFSAERPKGSFSTLEIQRTEQGDSAMYLCASSLATDSEKLFFGSGTQLSVL.

The gene calls are TRBV7-2 and TRBJ2-5; a possible D gene is TRBD2 (6 bases). V was pared by 3 bases and J by 6 bases, with 17 bases between. CDR1 and CDR2 (germline): SGHTA, FQGNSA. The CDR3 extends over 15 amino acids. The DNA of the CDR3 is TGTGCCAGCAGCTTCTCCCTAGCGACTTTACAGACCCAGTACTTC. The encoded protein is CASSFSLATLQTQYF.

The chain couples TRBV30 to TRBJ2-2, with no clear D. CDR1 and CDR2 from the germline V gene are GTSNPN and SVGIG (reference sequence). CDR3 length: 13 amino acids. V was pared by 1 base and J by 0 bases, with 3 bases between. CDR3 loop: CAWSAANTGELFF. CDR3 coding DNA: TGTGCCTGGAGTGCCGCGAACACCGGGGAGCTGTTTTTT.

In nucleotides, the CDR3 is TGTGCCAGCAGCTTATCTGGCGGGGGCGCGATCGAGACCCAGTACTTC. Translating it yields CASSLSGGGAIETQYF. The V call is TRBV11-2, the J call TRBJ2-5, with D perhaps TRBD2 (7 bases). V lost 2 bases, J lost 5 bases, and 18 bases lay in between. CDR3 length equals 16 residues. Per germline, CDR1 SGHAT and CDR2 FQNNGV.

This clone has a handful of counts. The rearrangement links TRBV28 to TRBJ1-5; no clear D. In germline, CDR1 is MDHEN, CDR2 SYDVKM. V was clipped by 6 bases and J by 1 base, with 13 bases between them. This CDR3 contains 15 residues. The CDR3 here is CASRPGLGSNQPQHF. The CDR3, as DNA: TGTGCCAGCAGGCCGGGGTTAGGAAGCAATCAGCCCCAGCATTTT.